Listed below are T cell receptor beta chains from one sample, sequenced in a study of T cells in Graves' hyperthyroidism and ophthalmopathy. TCRdb processed the multiplex PCR reads anew with MiXCR; each CDR3 protein has one entry. Of some 440,000 distinct CDR3 sequences detected, roughly 14% appear once; the ten largest clones hold just under 8%. The sequenced sample was blood. Source of these receptors: a woman between 18 and 29 years old with Graves' hyperthyroidism. The CDR3 runs from the conserved cysteine through the conserved F or W. Each record gives: clone size, V gene, J gene, D gene, CDR3 protein, CDR3 DNA. The D gene is left open where the match is weak. Some rows mark clone size as missing; the rest say once, few, many or name a class of expanded clone.

size: many; V: TRBV6-1; J: TRBJ2-1; D: TRBD2; CDR3: CASKPGLASNEQFF; DNA: TGTGCCTCTAAGCCGGGACTAGCGAGCAATGAGCAGTTCTTC
size: many; V: TRBV3-1; J: TRBJ2-7; D: NA; CDR3: CASSQLASSGEQYF; DNA: TGTGCCAGCAGCCAACTAGCTTCGTCCGGGGAGCAGTACTTC
size: few; V: TRBV24-1; J: TRBJ2-5; D: TRBD1; CDR3: CATSDSAGTGYF; DNA: TGTGCCACCAGTGACTCCGCCGGGACAGGGTACTTC
size: NA; V: TRBV2; J: TRBJ1-4; D: NA; CDR3: CASSEVAGREKLFF; DNA: TGTGCCAGCAGTGAAGTGGCAGGGAGGGAAAAACTGTTTTTT
size: few; V: TRBV20-1; J: TRBJ2-2; D: TRBD2; CDR3: CSARMGPIRTSGNTGELFF; DNA: TGCAGTGCTAGAATGGGACCCATCAGGACTAGCGGTAACACCGGGGAGCTGTTTTTT
size: few; V: TRBV5-4; J: TRBJ2-2; D: TRBD2; CDR3: CASSLAGLAGANTGELFF; DNA: TGTGCCAGCAGCTTGGCCGGACTAGCGGGGGCGAACACCGGGGAGCTGTTTTTT
size: few; V: TRBV6-4; J: TRBJ1-5; D: NA; CDR3: CATSSNSNQPQHF; DNA: TGTGCCACCTCGTCCAATAGCAATCAGCCCCAGCATTTT
size: many; V: TRBV7-6; J: TRBJ1-6; D: NA; CDR3: CASSPTGEGFNSPLHF; DNA: TGTGCCAGCAGCCCCACCGGGGAGGGGTTTAATTCACCCCTCCACTTT
size: many; V: TRBV9; J: TRBJ1-2; D: NA; CDR3: CASRSGSDPYGYTF; DNA: TGTGCCAGCAGATCAGGGTCGGACCCATATGGCTACACCTTC
size: many; V: TRBV15; J: TRBJ2-5; D: TRBD2; CDR3: CATSGTRKETQYF; DNA: TGTGCCACCAGCGGGACTAGGAAGGAGACCCAGTACTTC
size: few; V: TRBV6-1; J: TRBJ2-1; D: TRBD1; CDR3: CASSYPTGGGNEQFF; DNA: TGTGCCAGCAGTTATCCGACAGGGGGAGGCAATGAGCAGTTCTTC
size: many; V: TRBV12-5; J: TRBJ2-1; D: NA; CDR3: CASGSTADTEQFF; DNA: TGTGCTAGTGGTTCCACGGCCGATACTGAGCAGTTCTTC
size: few; V: TRBV12-5; J: TRBJ1-5; D: NA; CDR3: CASGLGGVSGQPQHF; DNA: TGTGCTAGTGGTTTGGGGGGAGTGTCGGGTCAGCCCCAGCATTTT
size: many; V: TRBV20-1; J: TRBJ2-5; D: NA; CDR3: CSARDGSQETQYF; DNA: TGCAGTGCTAGAGACGGCAGCCAAGAGACCCAGTACTTC
size: few; V: TRBV5-5; J: TRBJ1-2; D: NA; CDR3: CASSLPSGAGYGCTF; DNA: TGTGCCAGCAGCTTGCCCTCAGGGGCGGGCTATGGCTGCACCTTC
size: NA; V: TRBV24-1; J: TRBJ2-7; D: NA; CDR3: CATSDSRGEQYF; DNA: TGTGCCACCAGTGATTCCAGGGGCGAGCAGTACTTC
size: many; V: TRBV12-3/TRBV12-4; J: TRBJ2-3; D: TRBD2; CDR3: CASSLARLATTDTQYF; DNA: TGTGCCAGCAGTTTAGCGCGACTAGCGACCACAGATACGCAGTATTTT
size: many; V: TRBV3-1; J: TRBJ2-5; D: TRBD1; CDR3: CASSQATGGTQYF; DNA: TGTGCCAGCAGCCAAGCGACAGGGGGGACCCAGTACTTC
size: NA; V: TRBV12-3/TRBV12-4; J: TRBJ2-2; D: TRBD2; CDR3: CASSPRASGITGELFF; DNA: TGTGCCAGCAGTCCCCGGGCTAGCGGGATCACCGGGGAGCTGTTTTTT
size: many; V: TRBV3-1; J: TRBJ2-5; D: NA; CDR3: CASSQVDWLGGQETQYF; DNA: TGTGCCAGCAGCCAAGTAGACTGGTTAGGGGGCCAAGAGACCCAGTACTTC
size: many; V: TRBV20-1; J: TRBJ1-2; D: NA; CDR3: CSATSSNYGYTF; DNA: TGCAGTGCTACGAGTTCTAACTATGGCTACACCTTC
size: NA; V: TRBV30; J: TRBJ2-3; D: TRBD2; CDR3: CAASGGNTDTQYF; DNA: TGTGCCGCCTCGGGGGGGAACACAGATACGCAGTATTTT
size: many; V: TRBV6-5; J: TRBJ2-1; D: NA; CDR3: CASSYLRRGGYNEQFF; DNA: TGTGCCAGCAGTTACCTTAGGAGGGGGGGCTACAATGAGCAGTTCTTC
size: few; V: TRBV20-1; J: TRBJ2-4; D: NA; CDR3: CSATLFAGGLGAKNIQYF; DNA: TGCAGTGCTACCCTGTTCGCAGGGGGGCTAGGAGCCAAAAACATTCAGTACTTC
size: NA; V: TRBV5-1; J: TRBJ1-1; D: NA; CDR3: CASSLGADLNTEAFF; DNA: TGCGCCAGCAGCTTGGGGGCAGACCTGAACACTGAAGCTTTCTTT
size: many; V: TRBV28; J: TRBJ2-6; D: NA; CDR3: CASSYPGAVAANVLTF; DNA: TGTGCCAGCAGTTACCCGGGGGCGGTTGCGGCCAACGTCCTGACTTTC
size: many; V: TRBV27; J: TRBJ2-7; D: NA; CDR3: CASSLSAGLSSYEQYF; DNA: TGTGCCAGCAGTTTATCGGCCGGCTTGAGCTCCTACGAGCAGTACTTC
size: many; V: TRBV30; J: TRBJ2-2; D: NA; CDR3: CAWRAGNTGELFF; DNA: TGTGCCTGGAGGGCAGGGAACACCGGGGAGCTGTTTTTT
size: few; V: TRBV29-1; J: TRBJ2-7; D: TRBD1; CDR3: CSVGQRPYEQYF; DNA: TGCAGCGTGGGACAGCGACCCTACGAGCAGTACTTC
size: many; V: TRBV7-3; J: TRBJ2-5; D: NA; CDR3: CASSFGRGSETQYF; DNA: TGTGCCAGCAGCTTTGGGCGAGGATCGGAGACCCAGTACTTC
size: few; V: TRBV29-1; J: TRBJ2-7; D: TRBD1; CDR3: CSVGPSTGNSYEQYF; DNA: TGCAGCGTTGGCCCCTCGACAGGGAACTCCTACGAGCAGTACTTC
size: many; V: TRBV7-2; J: TRBJ1-2; D: NA; CDR3: CASSSTVNYGYTF; DNA: TGTGCCAGCAGCTCGACAGTTAACTATGGCTACACCTTC
size: many; V: TRBV20-1; J: TRBJ1-4; D: NA; CDR3: CSARDPGGINEKLFF; DNA: TGCAGTGCTAGAGACCCCGGGGGGATAAATGAAAAACTGTTTTTT
size: many; V: TRBV12-3/TRBV12-4; J: TRBJ2-2; D: NA; CDR3: CASSLDGVNTGELFF; DNA: TGTGCCAGCAGCCTGGACGGAGTCAACACCGGGGAGCTGTTTTTT
size: NA; V: TRBV7-9; J: TRBJ1-4; D: NA; CDR3: CASSQPLEEKLFF; DNA: TGTGCCAGCAGCCAGCCCCTGGAAGAAAAACTGTTTTTT
size: many; V: TRBV5-5; J: TRBJ1-1; D: NA; CDR3: CASTWRGSTEAFF; DNA: TGTGCCAGCACCTGGAGGGGTAGTACTGAAGCTTTCTTT
size: NA; V: TRBV6-2/TRBV6-3; J: TRBJ1-2; D: NA; CDR3: CASSFFTTGVGGYTF; DNA: TGTGCCAGCAGTTTTTTTACGACAGGCGTTGGAGGCTACACCTTC
size: few; V: TRBV4-1; J: TRBJ2-1; D: NA; CDR3: CASSQDAAGSYNEQFF; DNA: TGCGCCAGCAGCCAAGATGCGGCGGGCTCCTACAATGAGCAGTTCTTC
size: many; V: TRBV27; J: TRBJ2-2; D: TRBD2; CDR3: CASSFRGGDTGELFF; DNA: TGTGCCAGCAGTTTTCGGGGAGGGGACACCGGGGAGCTGTTTTTT
size: many; V: TRBV11-2; J: TRBJ2-1; D: TRBD2; CDR3: CASSSLPPSGRAYNEQFF; DNA: TGTGCCAGCAGCTCACTCCCTCCTAGCGGGAGGGCCTACAATGAGCAGTTCTTC
size: many; V: TRBV28; J: TRBJ1-2; D: TRBD1; CDR3: CASSPSTTGGRGYTF; DNA: TGTGCCAGCAGTCCCTCCACAACAGGGGGCAGGGGCTACACCTTC
size: NA; V: TRBV12-5; J: TRBJ2-7; D: TRBD1; CDR3: CASGATPGTDYEQYF; DNA: TGTGCTAGTGGTGCCACCCCCGGGACAGATTACGAGCAGTACTTC
size: NA; V: TRBV10-3; J: TRBJ1-5; D: NA; CDR3: CAISDSNGGLSNQPQHF; DNA: TGTGCCATCAGTGACTCAAATGGGGGACTTAGCAATCAGCCCCAGCATTTT
size: many; V: TRBV30; J: TRBJ1-4; D: TRBD1; CDR3: CAWDRGGEKLFF; DNA: TGTGCCTGGGACAGGGGGGGAGAAAAACTGTTTTTT
size: many; V: TRBV11-2; J: TRBJ2-2; D: NA; CDR3: CASSFDGLNTGELFF; DNA: TGTGCCAGCAGCTTTGACGGTCTGAACACCGGGGAGCTGTTTTTT
size: NA; V: TRBV6-4; J: TRBJ2-2; D: NA; CDR3: CASSDAANTGELFF; DNA: TGTGCCAGCAGTGATGCGGCGAACACCGGGGAGCTGTTTTTT
size: many; V: TRBV10-3; J: TRBJ1-5; D: NA; CDR3: CAITAGPNQPQHF; DNA: TGTGCCATCACGGCAGGGCCTAATCAGCCCCAGCATTTT
size: many; V: TRBV6-1; J: TRBJ2-1; D: NA; CDR3: CASRSGRSSYNEQFF; DNA: TGTGCCAGCCGCAGCGGACGAAGCTCCTACAATGAGCAGTTCTTC
size: many; V: TRBV7-7; J: TRBJ2-5; D: NA; CDR3: CASSLGAGAQETQYF; DNA: TGTGCTAGCAGCCTAGGGGCAGGGGCGCAAGAGACCCAGTACTTC
size: many; V: TRBV20-1; J: TRBJ2-3; D: TRBD2; CDR3: CSATSGSVDTQYF; DNA: TGCAGTGCTACTAGCGGGAGTGTAGATACGCAGTATTTT
size: many; V: TRBV5-8; J: TRBJ2-3; D: NA; CDR3: CASSLGWTDTQYF; DNA: TGTGCCAGCAGCTTGGGGTGGACAGATACGCAGTATTTT
size: many; V: TRBV20-1; J: TRBJ2-3; D: NA; CDR3: CSALAGSTDTDTQYF; DNA: TGCAGTGCCCTGGCCGGGAGTACGGACACAGATACGCAGTATTTT
size: NA; V: TRBV28; J: TRBJ1-1; D: NA; CDR3: CASMGRDTEAFF; DNA: TGTGCCAGCATGGGACGTGACACTGAAGCTTTCTTT